This T cell receptor (beta chain) was profiled in a study of monozygotic twins with inflammatory bowel disease. For each CDR3 protein, TCRdb gives one entry from its re-call of the 5' RACE reads, without DNA. The listing records approximately 200,000 distinct CDR3 sequences. This CDR3 has 18 amino acids. CDR1 and CDR2 (germline): SGHRS, YFSETQ. The rearrangement joins TRBV5-1 to TRBJ2-1; TCRdb proposes TRBD1, but this gene call is untestable without DNA. The clonotype was recovered from a human donor with ulcerative colitis or Crohn's disease, or a healthy co-twin of an affected twin (not recorded which). Source material: blood. This chain's CDR3 is CASSLGLAGPMPRDEQFF.